What follows are 7 T cell receptor beta chains derived from one specimen sequenced in a study of neurological immune-mediated disorders. TCRdb independently ran MiXCR on the 5' RACE reads; one entry per CDR3 protein. The sample lists tens of thousands of distinct CDR3 sequences, around 4.2% occurring once. The sequenced sample consisted of PBMCs. The receptors come from a man over 45 with multiple sclerosis.

This clonotype was observed many times. This chain connects TRBV5-1 to TRBJ2-1, with D tentatively TRBD1 (5 bases). The germline V gene has CDR1 SGHRS and CDR2 YFSETQ. V was cut by 0 bases and J by 5 bases, with 15 bases left in between. This CDR3 spans 16 amino acids. The DNA for the CDR3 is TGCGCCAGCAGCTTGGCGGTGTTAAAGGGGCACAATGAGCAGTTCTTC. Translated: CASSLAVLKGHNEQFF.

This clonotype has ten or more counts. This chain links TRBV10-3 with TRBJ1-2; the D gene is possibly TRBD1 (5 bases). This CDR3 is 13 amino acids long. The V gene lost 10 bases and the J gene lost 4 bases, with 16 bases spanning the gap. CDR1 ENHRY and CDR2 SYGVKD come from the germline V gene. CDR3 sequence: CATREGKGYGYTF. For the CDR3, the DNA is TGTGCCACCCGGGAGGGGAAGGGCTATGGCTACACCTTC.

For this clonotype: This may arise from a read error, as a much more abundant clone is one base away. Here the CDR3 omits its conserved ending phenylalanine or tryptophan, so a read error is the likely source. This chain joins TRBV28 and TRBJ2-1, with D possibly matching TRBD2 (5 bases). V lost 2 bases and J lost 11, with 13 bases in between. The CDR3 sequence is 13 residues long. CDR1 and CDR2 (germline): MDHEN, SYDVKM. The CDR3 DNA reads TGTGCCAGCAGTTTAGCCGCGGGTAGCCAGCAGTTCTAC. This translates into CASSLAAGSQQFY.

This clonotype was recorded at least ten times. CDR3 region: CAAVGGFYNEQFF. Here the CDR3 DNA reads TGTGCCGCGGTAGGCGGATTTTACAATGAGCAGTTCTTC. The chain uses TRBV28 and TRBJ2-1; D not certain. The CDR3 sequence is 13 residues long. CDR1 and CDR2 (germline): MDHEN, SYDVKM. V gave up 11 bases and J gave up 4 bases, with 15 bases separating them.

The table lists this clonotype with many counts. J is TRBJ2-5 and V is TRBV20-1, with TRBD2 identical over 8 bases. Germline V gene data show CDR1 as DFQATT and CDR2 as SNEGSKA (reference sequence). Trimming cost V 5 bases and J 5 bases; bases outside gene matches: 7. CDR3 length: 13 amino acids. The CDR3 loop is CSAPREGRETQYF. Written as DNA, the CDR3 is TGCAGTGCTCCTCGGGAGGGCCGGGAGACCCAGTACTTC.

This clonotype was counted at least ten times. The chain uses TRBV28 and TRBJ2-7; D is perhaps TRBD1 or TRBD2 (5 bases each). V lost 8 bases to trimming and J lost 5 bases, with 19 bases between them. CDR1 is MDHEN and CDR2 is SYDVKM in the germline V gene. The CDR3 loop spans 14 amino acids. The CDR3 spells CASGVLVGTDEQYF. The CDR3 DNA reads as TGTGCCAGCGGTGTCCTTGTTGGGACCGACGAGCAGTACTTC.

This clonotype was recorded many times. This chain connects TRBV7-9 to TRBJ1-5; 7 bases line up with TRBD1. The germline gives CDR1 SEHNR, CDR2 FQNEAQ (reference sequence). The trim removed 5 bases at V and 7 bases at J, leaving 11 bases unmatched. The CDR3 loop spans 15 amino acids. The CDR3 bases are TGTGCCAGCAGCCCAACGACAGGGAAGGGCCAGCCCCAGCATTTT. Its translation: CASSPTTGKGQPQHF.